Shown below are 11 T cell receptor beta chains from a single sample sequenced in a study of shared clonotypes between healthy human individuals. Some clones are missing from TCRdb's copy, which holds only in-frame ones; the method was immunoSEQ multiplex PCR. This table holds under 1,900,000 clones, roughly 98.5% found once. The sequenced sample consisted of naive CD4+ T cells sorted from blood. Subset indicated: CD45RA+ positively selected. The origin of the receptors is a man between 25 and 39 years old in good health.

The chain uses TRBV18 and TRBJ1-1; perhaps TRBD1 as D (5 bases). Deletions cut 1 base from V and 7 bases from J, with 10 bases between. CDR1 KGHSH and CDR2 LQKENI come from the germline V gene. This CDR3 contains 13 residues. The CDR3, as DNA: TGTGCCAGCTCACCACTACAGGAAATTGAAGCTTTCTTT. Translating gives CASSPLQEIEAFF.

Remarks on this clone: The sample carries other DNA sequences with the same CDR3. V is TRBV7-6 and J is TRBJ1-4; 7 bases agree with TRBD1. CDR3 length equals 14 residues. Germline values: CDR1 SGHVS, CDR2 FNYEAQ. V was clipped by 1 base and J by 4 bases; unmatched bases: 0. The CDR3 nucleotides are TGTGCCAGCAGCTTAGGACAGGGTAATGAAAAACTGTTTTTT. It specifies CASSLGQGNEKLFF.

The CDR3 is CASSEKRVDTQYF. The CDR3, as DNA: TGCGCCAGCAGTGAGAAGCGGGTGGATACGCAGTATTTT. The chain recombines TRBV10-2 with TRBJ2-3; perhaps TRBD2 as D (6 bases). Trimming cost V 2 bases and J 6 bases, with 9 bases left between them. The CDR3 extends over 13 amino acids. Looked up from germline, CDR1 is WSHSY and CDR2 is SAAADI.

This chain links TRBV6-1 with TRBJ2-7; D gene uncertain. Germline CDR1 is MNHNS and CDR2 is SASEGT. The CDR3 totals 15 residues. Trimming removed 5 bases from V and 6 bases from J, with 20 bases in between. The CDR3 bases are TGTGCCAGCAGTCCCCGGACGGGTACCTGGGTCGAGCAGTACTTC. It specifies CASSPRTGTWVEQYF.

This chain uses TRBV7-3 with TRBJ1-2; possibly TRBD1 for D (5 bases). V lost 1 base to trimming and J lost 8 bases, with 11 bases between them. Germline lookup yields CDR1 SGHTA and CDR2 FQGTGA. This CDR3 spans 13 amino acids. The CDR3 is CASSLRQGDGYTF. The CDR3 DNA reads TGTGCCAGCAGCTTAAGGCAGGGTGACGGCTACACCTTC.

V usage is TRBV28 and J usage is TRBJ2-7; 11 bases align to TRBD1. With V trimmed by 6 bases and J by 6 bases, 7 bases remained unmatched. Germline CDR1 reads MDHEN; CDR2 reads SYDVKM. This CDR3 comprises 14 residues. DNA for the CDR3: TGTGCCAGCAGCCCCGGGACAGGGGGTTTCGAGCAGTACTTC. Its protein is CASSPGTGGFEQYF.

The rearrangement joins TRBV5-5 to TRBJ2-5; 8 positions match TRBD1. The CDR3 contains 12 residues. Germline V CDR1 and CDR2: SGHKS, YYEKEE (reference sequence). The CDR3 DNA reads TGTTCACACAGGGGGGCGAAGGAGACCCAGTACTTC. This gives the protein CSHRGAKETQYF. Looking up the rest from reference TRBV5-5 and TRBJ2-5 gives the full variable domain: DAGVTQSPTHLIKTRGQQVTLRCSPISGHKSVSWYQQVLGQGPQFIFQYYEKEERGRGNFPDRFSARQFPNYSSELNVNALLLGDSALYLCSHRGAKETQYFGPGTRLLVL.

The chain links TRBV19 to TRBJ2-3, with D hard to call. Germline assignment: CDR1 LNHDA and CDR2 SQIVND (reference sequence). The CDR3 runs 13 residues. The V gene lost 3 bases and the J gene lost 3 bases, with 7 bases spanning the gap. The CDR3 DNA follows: TGTGCCAGTAGTATCTATCGGACAGATACGCAGTATTTT. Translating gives CASSIYRTDTQYF. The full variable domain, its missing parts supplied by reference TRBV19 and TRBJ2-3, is DGGITQSPKYLFRKEGQNVTLSCEQNLNHDAMYWYRQDPGQGLRLIYYSQIVNDFQKGDIAEGYSVSREKKESFPLTVTSAQKNPTAFYLCASSIYRTDTQYFGPGTRLTVL.

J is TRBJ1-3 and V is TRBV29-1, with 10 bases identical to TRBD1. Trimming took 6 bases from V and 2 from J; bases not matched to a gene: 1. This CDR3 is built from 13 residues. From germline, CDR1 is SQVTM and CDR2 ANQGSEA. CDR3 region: CSVGTGAGNTIYF. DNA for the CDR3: TGCAGCGTCGGGACAGGGGCTGGAAACACCATATATTTT.

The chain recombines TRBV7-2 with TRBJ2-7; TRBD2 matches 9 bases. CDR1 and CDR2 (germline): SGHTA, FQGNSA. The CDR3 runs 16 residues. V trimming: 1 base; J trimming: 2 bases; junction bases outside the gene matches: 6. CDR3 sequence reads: CASSLELGGRAYEQYF. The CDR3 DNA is TGTGCCAGCAGCTTAGAGCTCGGCGGGAGGGCCTACGAGCAGTACTTC.

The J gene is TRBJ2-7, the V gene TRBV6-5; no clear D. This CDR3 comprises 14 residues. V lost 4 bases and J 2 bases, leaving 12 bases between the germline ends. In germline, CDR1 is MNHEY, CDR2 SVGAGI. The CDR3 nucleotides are TGTGCCAGCAGTTTCGGCAGGACCACCTACGAGCAGTACTTC. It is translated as CASSFGRTTYEQYF.